This is a list of T cell receptor beta chains from one sample in a study of cytomegalovirus exposure and HLA in healthy donors. Assay used: immunoSEQ multiplex PCR; TCRdb lists only in-frame clones, some missing. This sample carries around 200,000 clones, 75% to 90% of them seen once, and the ten largest clones take less than 3.5%. Sequenced input: PBMCs. These receptors originate from a woman in her thirties or forties in good health and CMV-seronegative. The CDR3 runs from the conserved cysteine through the conserved F or W. A D gene is named only where the DNA matches it firmly. Rows give clone size only sometimes, using once, few, many, or a class for an expanded clone.

v_call: TRBV2
clone_size: .
j_call: TRBJ2-1
d_call: TRBD2
cdr3_nt: TGTGCCAGCATTAAGCGGGAGTCCTACAATGAGCAGTTCTTC
cdr3_aa: CASIKRESYNEQFF

v_call: TRBV15
clone_size: .
j_call: TRBJ1-4
d_call: .
cdr3_nt: TGTGCCACCAGCAGAGCAGGGGCAACTAATGAAAAACTGTTTTTT
cdr3_aa: CATSRAGATNEKLFF

v_call: TRBV27
clone_size: few
j_call: TRBJ2-7
d_call: .
cdr3_nt: TGTGCCAGCAGTTTATCAGGGGGCTACGAGCAGTACTTC
cdr3_aa: CASSLSGGYEQYF

v_call: TRBV2
clone_size: .
j_call: TRBJ1-4
d_call: TRBD1
cdr3_nt: TGTGCCAGTCGACAGGGGGTCTTAACAACTAATGAAAAACTGTTTTTT
cdr3_aa: CASRQGVLTTNEKLFF

v_call: TRBV15
clone_size: once
j_call: TRBJ2-7
d_call: .
cdr3_nt: TGTGCCACCAGCAGAGTAAGCAACCTCTACGAGCAGTACTTC
cdr3_aa: CATSRVSNLYEQYF

v_call: TRBV19
clone_size: few
j_call: TRBJ2-7
d_call: .
cdr3_nt: TGTGCCAGTAGTATATCGCAGGGATCCTACGAGCAGTACTTC
cdr3_aa: CASSISQGSYEQYF

v_call: TRBV5-1
clone_size: .
j_call: TRBJ1-6
d_call: TRBD1
cdr3_nt: TGCGCCAGCAGCTTGGACAGGGGGAATTCACCCCTCCACTTT
cdr3_aa: CASSLDRGNSPLHF

v_call: TRBV6-1
clone_size: .
j_call: TRBJ2-5
d_call: .
cdr3_nt: TGTGCCAGCAGTAACAGGGAAGAGACCCAGTACTTC
cdr3_aa: CASSNREETQYF

v_call: TRBV4-1
clone_size: .
j_call: TRBJ2-1
d_call: .
cdr3_nt: TGCGCCAGCAGCCACCCTGTACTAAGCTCCTACAATGAGCAGTTCTTC
cdr3_aa: CASSHPVLSSYNEQFF

v_call: TRBV30
clone_size: .
j_call: TRBJ1-5
d_call: .
cdr3_nt: TGTGCCTGGAGTAAACAGGGTGGGGGCAATCAGCCCCAGCATTTT
cdr3_aa: CAWSKQGGGNQPQHF